The 22 T cell receptor beta chains given below trace back to one sample, sequenced in a study of cytomegalovirus exposure and HLA in healthy donors (dated by TCRdb to about 2017). Library creation used the immunoSEQ multiplex PCR assay. A mixture of 60 forward primers for TCR Vbeta segments and 13 reverse primers for TCR Jbeta segments was used in the multiplex PCR. The source is immuneACCESS, and TCRdb retained only in-frame sequences with V and J called. Part of the clones is not carried over; for the studies checked, unresolved V genes explain less than half of this, and the remainder is unexplained. The sample has 100,000 or so clones on record, around 84% of them singletons. The top ten clones comprise more than 1% of the sample. The sample taken for sequencing was PBMCs. Receptor source: a woman aged 18-29 years in good health and CMV-seronegative.

This rearrangement joins TRBV7-2 to TRBJ2-1, with D perhaps TRBD1 (5 bases). The CDR3 is 15 residues long. Trimming removed 1 base from V and 4 bases from J, with 11 bases in between. In germline, CDR1 is SGHTA, CDR2 FQGNSA. CDR3 sequence: CASSLGQGYYNEQFF. In nucleotides, the CDR3 is TGTGCCAGCAGCTTAGGGCAGGGCTATTACAATGAGCAGTTCTTC.

The rearrangement uses TRBV13 and TRBJ2-7, with D possibly being TRBD2 (6 bases). The CDR3 loop spans 14 amino acids. V dropped 3 bases and J dropped 2 bases, with 11 bases sitting between them. Germline V gene lookup returns CDR1 PRHDT and CDR2 FYEKMQ (reference sequence). This chain's CDR3 is CASSFLAGPYEQYF. DNA for the CDR3: TGTGCCAGCAGCTTTCTGGCGGGACCCTACGAGCAGTACTTC.

V and J are TRBV30 and TRBJ1-5; D uncertain. The CDR3 is 15 amino acids. V was cut by 3 bases and J by 3 bases, with 15 bases left in between. Per the germline V gene, CDR1 is GTSNPN and CDR2 is SVGIG (reference sequence). The DNA of the CDR3 is TGTGCCTGGAGCAAGGACGGAGGGATCAATCAGCCCCAGCATTTT. Protein sequence: CAWSKDGGINQPQHF.

The rearrangement uses TRBV5-6 and TRBJ1-5; 7 nucleotides align to TRBD1. The CDR3 length is 16 residues. Germline loops: CDR1 SGHDT, CDR2 YYEEEE. The junction had 10 bases not matched to a gene; V was cut back by 3 bases and J by 4 bases. CDR3 coding DNA: TGTGCCAGCAGCTCCCTTGGGCACAGGGGAAATCAGCCCCAGCATTTT. Translating gives CASSSLGHRGNQPQHF.

The gene calls are TRBV7-9 and TRBJ2-7; 7 bases line up with TRBD1. Germline CDR1 and CDR2: SEHNR and FQNEAQ (reference sequence). The CDR3 sequence is 15 residues long. The V gene end was trimmed by 4 bases and the J gene end by 0 bases; junction bases not matched to a gene: 6. CDR3 sequence reads: CASSSRDRDSYEQYF. The CDR3, as DNA: TGTGCCAGCAGCTCCCGGGACAGAGACTCCTACGAGCAGTACTTC.

Here the CDR3 reads CAWSVNRGNSPLHF. CDR3 coding DNA: TGTGCCTGGAGTGTAAACAGGGGTAATTCACCCCTCCACTTT. V gene TRBV30 combines with J gene TRBJ1-6; 7 bases match TRBD1. The germline gives CDR1 GTSNPN, CDR2 SVGIG (reference sequence). With 0 bases clipped from V and 6 bases from J, the junction kept 2 bases outside the gene matches. This CDR3 has 14 residues.

The chain is built from TRBV2 and TRBJ2-5; 11 bases align to TRBD1. Near its end, the DNA agrees better with TRBJ2-7, so the J call may be wrong. Germline-derived CDR1 and CDR2 are SNHLY and FYNNEI. The CDR3 extends over 14 amino acids. CDR3 bases: TGTGCCAGCATGGACCGGACAGGGGGCAACGAGCAGTACTTC. Amino acids: CASMDRTGGNEQYF.

The V call is TRBV5-1, the J call TRBJ1-6, with TRBD1 matching 10 bases. The CDR3 covers 15 residues. Germline V gives CDR1 SGHRS, CDR2 YFSETQ. V lost 3 bases to trimming and J lost 7 bases; unmatched junction nucleotides: 4. The CDR3 DNA follows: TGCGCCAGCAGCTGGGGACAGGGGTCCAATTCACCCCTCCACTTT. The encoded protein is CASSWGQGSNSPLHF.

Here the CDR3 DNA reads TGTGCCAGCAGTTCGCAGGGAAGAGTACCCTACACCTTC. It encodes CASSSQGRVPYTF. The chain uses TRBV27 and TRBJ1-2; weak D call: TRBD1 (5 bases). V shed 4 bases and J shed 10 bases, with 16 bases lying between them. Germline V gives CDR1 MNHEY, CDR2 SMNVEV (reference sequence). This CDR3 is built from 13 residues.

The chain carries TRBV28 and TRBJ1-5; D is uncertain. V was pared by 2 bases and J by 4 bases, with 18 bases between. The CDR3 sequence is 17 residues long. Per the germline V gene, CDR1 is MDHEN and CDR2 is SYDVKM. The CDR3 region has the DNA TGTGCCAGCAGTTTAGGCGCGGCAGCTTTAAGGAATCAGCCCCAGCATTTT. This translates into CASSLGAAALRNQPQHF.

J is TRBJ2-2 and V is TRBV18, with D perhaps TRBD1 (6 bases). CDR3 size: 15 residues. The germline V and J ends were trimmed by 2 bases and 7 bases, with 14 bases remaining between them. From germline, CDR1 is KGHSH and CDR2 LQKENI. The CDR3 DNA follows: TGTGCCAGCTCACCATTCACAGGGACCAGCGGGGAGCTGTTTTTT. It translates to CASSPFTGTSGELFF. Filled out from reference TRBV18 and TRBJ2-2, the complete variable domain reads NAGVMQNPRHLVRRRGQEARLRCSPMKGHSHVYWYRQLPEEGLKFMVYLQKENIIDESGMPKERFSAEFPKEGPSILRIQQVVRGDSAAYFCASSPFTGTSGELFFGEGSRLTVL.

This chain joins TRBV6-5 and TRBJ2-3; 7 nucleotides match TRBD2. The V and J ends lost 2 bases and 6 bases, in that order; junction bases with no gene match: 11. This CDR3 comprises 16 residues. Germline assignment: CDR1 MNHEY and CDR2 SVGAGI. The DNA of the CDR3 is TGTGCCAGCAGTTACACCAGGACTAGTATTGCTGATACGCAGTATTTT. This encodes CASSYTRTSIADTQYF.

The chain uses TRBV7-2 and TRBJ2-3, with TRBD2 matching 9 bases. J lost 6 bases, V lost 6 bases, and 7 bases had no gene match. The CDR3 covers 14 residues. Germline V lookup: CDR1 SGHTA, CDR2 FQGNSA. CDR3 nucleotide sequence: TGTGCCAGCAGTCTTCAGCGGGAGGCGGATACGCAGTATTTT. Amino acids: CASSLQREADTQYF.

V gene TRBV4-3 combines with J gene TRBJ1-1, with D perhaps matching TRBD1 (5 bases). CDR1 is LGHNA and CDR2 is YSLEER in the germline V gene. The CDR3 extends over 15 amino acids. Trimming took off 0 bases at V and 2 bases at J, with 10 bases between the two ends. The CDR3 DNA sequence: TGCGCCAGCAGCCAAGATCCCGACAGTAACACTGAAGCTTTCTTT. Translated, it gives CASSQDPDSNTEAFF.

The sample holds one count of this clone. The chain is built from TRBV4-3 and TRBJ2-3, with D tentatively TRBD1 (5 bases). This CDR3 contains 16 residues. Germline lookup yields CDR1 LGHNA and CDR2 YSLEER. V was cut by 4 bases and J by 0 bases, with 14 bases left in between. CDR3 nucleotide sequence: TGCGCCAGCAGCCTTGTGACAGACCCTAGCACAGATACGCAGTATTTT. Protein product: CASSLVTDPSTDTQYF.

The gene calls are TRBV19 and TRBJ1-1; 7 positions agree with TRBD1. CDR1 LNHDA and CDR2 SQIVND come from the germline V gene (reference sequence). This CDR3 has 14 amino acids. V lost 10 bases and J lost 5; bases outside the gene matches: 13. CDR3 bases: TGTGCCACCGCCAGGACAGGTCGAAGGACTGAAGCTTTCTTT. Protein: CATARTGRRTEAFF. Full variable domain (outside the CDR3, taken from reference TRBV19 and TRBJ1-1): DGGITQSPKYLFRKEGQNVTLSCEQNLNHDAMYWYRQDPGQGLRLIYYSQIVNDFQKGDIAEGYSVSREKKESFPLTVTSAQKNPTAFYLCATARTGRRTEAFFGQGTRLTVV.

The genes are TRBV30 and TRBJ2-5; possible D gene TRBD2, 5 bases. The CDR3 has 13 residues. Germline V gene data show CDR1 as GTSNPN and CDR2 as SVGIG (reference sequence). Deletions cut 0 bases from V and 5 bases from J, with 10 bases between. DNA for the CDR3: TGTGCCTGGAGTGTAGATTCGGGGGAGACCCAGTACTTC. It is translated as CAWSVDSGETQYF.

The chain is built from TRBV28 and TRBJ1-4, with 10 nucleotides matching TRBD1. The CDR3 spans 18 residues. CDR1 MDHEN and CDR2 SYDVKM come from the germline V gene. V lost 5 bases and J lost 10; bases outside the gene matches: 19. The CDR3 DNA is TGTGCCAGCAGTGGAAATGCCGGGACAGGGGCCCTCGGGTCAAAACTGTTTTTT. Its protein is CASSGNAGTGALGSKLFF. The entire variable domain, with the rest obtained from reference TRBV28 and TRBJ1-4, is as follows: DVKVTQSSRYLVKRTGEKVFLECVQDMDHENMFWYRQDPGLGLRLIYFSYDVKMKEKGDIPEGYSVSREKKERFSLILESASTNQTSMYLCASSGNAGTGALGSKLFFGSGTQLSVL.

V usage is TRBV4-2 and J usage is TRBJ1-5; 8 bases fit TRBD1. The CDR3 consists of 15 residues. Germline CDR1 reads LGHNA; CDR2 reads YNFKEQ. V shed 5 bases, J shed 6 bases, and the junction held 9 bases outside the gene matches. For the CDR3, the DNA is TGTGCCAGCAGCTTAACGACAGGGGATGTTCAGCCCCAGCATTTT. Amino acid sequence: CASSLTTGDVQPQHF.

The chain uses TRBV6-1 and TRBJ2-4; 9 positions agree with TRBD1. After removal of 2 bases from V and 1 base from J, the junction contained 6 bases not matched to a gene. The length of the CDR3 is 17 residues. In germline, CDR1 is MNHNS, CDR2 SASEGT. CDR3 in DNA: TGTGCCAGCAGTGAAACGGGGACAGGGAGGGCCAAAAACATTCAGTACTTC. Its protein product is CASSETGTGRAKNIQYF.

CDR3 sequence reads: CASSWTGNTEAFF. The CDR3 coding sequence is TGTGCCAGCAGTTGGACAGGGAACACTGAAGCTTTCTTT. This chain links TRBV28 with TRBJ1-1; 7 bases map to TRBD1. This CDR3 has 13 residues. Looked up from germline, CDR1 is MDHEN and CDR2 is SYDVKM. After removal of 4 bases from V and 1 base from J, the junction contained 0 bases not matched to a gene.

The chain employs TRBV9 and TRBJ2-2; 9 bases agree with TRBD1. CDR1 and CDR2 from the germline V gene are SGDLS and YYNGEE. After removal of 7 bases from V and 7 bases from J, the junction contained 11 bases not matched to a gene. The CDR3 is 15 amino acids. The DNA of the CDR3 is TGTGCCAGCGGGTGGGGACAGGGAACCGGCGGGGAGCTGTTTTTT. It codes for CASGWGQGTGGELFF.